The present T cell receptor beta chain was sequenced within a study of blood T cell repertoires in COVID-19 (dated by TCRdb to 2018 to 2021). Broadly, across the study: Samples covering the acute and convalescent phases of COVID-19 were provided by collaborators in the United States, Italy and Spain. Samples came from the ongoing ImmuneRACE study (first 160 participants) plus 1,254 subjects from 6 global collaborators. Nearly every sample came with metadata listing a de-identified subject ID, COVID-19 status, age in years and sex. HLA class I and class II types, where available, came from metadata supplied by the sample provider rather than from assay-based typing. The repertoires were released in a freely available public database meant as a resource for research on the immune response to SARS-CoV-2. The material from the prospective study consisted of cDNA or gDNA derived from T cells, B-cell-depleted T cells, or PBMCs. The dataset comprised deeply sampled blood TCRbeta repertoires from subjects exposed to, actively infected with, or recovered from COVID-19. What the work shows at the level of the full study, not this receptor alone: Clinical and demographic metadata were provided uncurated, with the amount varying by source and participant.

The collaborating institutions used their own protocols to collect whole blood in K2EDTA tubes. Collaborator samples were shipped for TCRbeta analysis as frozen whole blood, isolated PBMCs, or DNA extracted from either sample type. The CDR3 numbers 15 residues from cysteine through phenylalanine. The DNA shown is the 45-base CDR3, in frame from base 1. Via the germline V gene, CDR1 is SGHRS and CDR2 YFSETQ. The V and J ends are trimmed by 4 bases and 4 bases, leaving 18 bases between them. TCRbeta CDR3 regions were amplified from genomic DNA by means of the immunoSEQ Assay, a bias-controlled multiplex PCR. In the authors' own workflow: The number of nucleated cells in each sample was estimated by amplification of reference gene primers within the assay. To quantify the absolute abundance of each unique TCRbeta CDR3 rearrangement, sequence reads were collapsed and filtered. For each sample, productive Simpson clonality was calculated as the square root of Simpson's diversity index over productive rearrangements. Drawn from immuneACCESS, this table holds only the in-frame rearrangements with V and J called that TCRdb kept. Clones are partly lost; checked studies trace under half to an unresolved V gene and leave the rest unexplained. The DNA was the basis for D and trimming; V, J and clone size are from that table. For this sample the table gives about 440,000 clones, of which about 89% were detected only once. 4.3% of the sample rests with the top ten.

With regard to this clone: Its specific antigen is unknown. Base qualities are not provided; no much larger clone lies one nucleotide away.

The source material was peripheral blood. The chain uses TRBV5-1 and TRBJ2-7; D gene: possibly TRBD1, on 6 matching bases. This receptor was obtained from a woman aged 25 to 39 with acute or convalescent COVID-19. The DNA sequence is as follows: TGCGCCAGCAGCCCCTCAGGGGCCGGAGGTTACGAGCAGTACTTC. It translates to CASSPSGAGGYEQYF. Joined to the reference TRBV5-1 and TRBJ2-7 proteins, this CDR3 gives the full variable domain: KAGVTQTPRYLIKTRGQQVTLSCSPISGHRSVSWYQQTPGQGLQFLFEYFSETQRNKGNFPGRFSGRQFSNSRSEMNVSTLELGDSALYLCASSPSGAGGYEQYFGPGTRLTVT.